This T cell receptor beta chain was sequenced during a study of PD-1 blockade in classical Hodgkin lymphoma. Exposure to brentuximab vedotin varied, and each patient had relapsed following autologous stem cell transplantation. Study observations and caveats: What drove the repertoire differences, possibly disease activity or prior therapy, has not been defined. Complete responders' diversity at baseline resembled that of newly diagnosed patients. CD4+ TCR diversity, unlike CD8+, rose significantly by C4D1. Baseline TCR diversity was reportedly lower in newly diagnosed patients than healthy donors.

Notes on this clone: Its specificity is unknown.

Germline-derived CDR1 and CDR2 are MGHRA and YSYEKL. The CDR3 has 14 residues. Trimming took 3 bases from V and 7 from J, leaving 12 bases between them. TCRdb's copy holds only in-frame clones and misses some; the assay was immunoSEQ multiplex PCR. The table records fewer than 25,000 clones, approximately 73% of them present only once. The starting material was peripheral blood mononuclear cells (PBMCs), obtained before the second cycle of nivolumab. The sequence derives from a human donor with classical Hodgkin lymphoma. This chain joins TRBV4-1 and TRBJ1-4, with D possibly matching TRBD1 (5 bases). CDR3 protein: CASSHRDPGEKLFF. The CDR3 bases are TGCGCCAGCAGCCACCGGGACCCCGGTGAAAAACTGTTTTTT.